One and the same sample provided the 10 T cell receptor beta chains below, sequenced in a study of post-analysis software for immune sequencing data. Study results and caveats: A few TRBV segments appeared more often in patients than in controls, and TRBV5-6, TRBV5-1 and TRBV20-1 were among these.

Unique-molecular-identifier-tagged TCR beta cDNA libraries were used. TCRdb re-derived calls from the PCR reads in MiXCR, one entry per CDR3 protein. The sample has 700,000 to 900,000 distinct CDR3 sequences; 46% are singletons. These receptors have no identified antigens. The sample was blood. These receptors were taken from a girl aged 5-17 years with multiple sclerosis.

This CDR3 is CASSFGLGTDTQYF. In nucleotides, the CDR3 is TGTGCCAGCAGTTTCGGTCTGGGGACAGATACGCAGTATTTT. This chain links TRBV12-3 or TRBV12-4 with TRBJ2-3; D uncertain. Trimming stripped 3 bases from V and 3 bases from J, with 10 bases between. The CDR3 length is 14 residues.

V and J are TRBV7-2 and TRBJ2-5; 11 bases match TRBD1. The trim removed 6 bases at V and 4 bases at J, leaving 10 bases unmatched. The CDR3 has 16 amino acids. Germline assignment: CDR1 SGHTA and CDR2 FQGNSA. The CDR3 is CASSQAGQGAAETQYF. The CDR3 coding sequence is TGTGCCAGCAGTCAAGCCGGACAGGGGGCGGCAGAGACCCAGTACTTC.

This sequence joins TRBV3-1 and TRBJ2-7; D not certain. There are 12 residues in the CDR3. V lost 3 bases to trimming and J lost 3 bases, with 6 bases between them. CDR1 LGHDT and CDR2 YNNKEL come from the germline V gene (reference sequence). The CDR3 loop is CASSQLSYEQYF. The CDR3 region has the DNA TGTGCCAGCAGCCAGCTCAGCTACGAGCAGTACTTC.

This chain uses TRBV15 with TRBJ2-5; no clear D gene. V was shortened by 3 bases and J by 7 bases, with 18 bases between the two germline ends. The CDR3 length is 15 residues. CDR1 is LNHNV and CDR2 is YYDKDF in the germline V gene (reference sequence). CDR3 protein: CATSRDSADRRTQYF. The CDR3 nucleotides read TGTGCCACCAGCAGGGATTCGGCGGACCGACGGACCCAGTACTTC.

The V call is TRBV6-6, the J call TRBJ2-1, with 11 positions matching TRBD2. The V gene's germline CDR1 is MNHNY and CDR2 SVGAGI (reference sequence). J gave up 4 bases and V 0 bases, and 2 bases lay outside the gene matches. This CDR3 has 16 amino acids. Here the CDR3 DNA reads TGTGCCAGCAGTTACTCGACTAGCGGGGTTTACAATGAGCAGTTCTTC. The encoded protein is CASSYSTSGVYNEQFF.

The rearrangement links TRBV20-1 to TRBJ2-7; possible D gene TRBD1, 5 bases. V was pared by 0 bases and J by 1 base, with 13 bases between. This CDR3 has 15 residues. CDR1 is DFQATT, CDR2 SNEGSKA, per germline (reference sequence). CDR3 loop: CSARDLPAGSYEQYF. The CDR3 DNA follows: TGCAGTGCTAGAGACCTGCCTGCAGGGTCCTACGAGCAGTACTTC.

This clonotype was seen once. V and J are TRBV20-1 and TRBJ2-1, with 7 bases identical to TRBD2. Trimming took 1 base from V and 2 from J; bases not matched to a gene: 8. The CDR3 sequence is 16 residues long. CDR1 is DFQATT, CDR2 SNEGSKA, per germline (reference sequence). The CDR3 spells CSARVRTSGAYNEQFF. The CDR3 DNA is TGCAGTGCTAGAGTTCGGACGAGCGGGGCCTACAATGAGCAGTTCTTC.

The J gene is TRBJ2-3, the V gene TRBV2; D gene ambiguous. The V gene lost 7 bases and the J gene lost 3 bases, with 8 bases spanning the gap. The CDR3 consists of 12 residues. CDR1 and CDR2 from the germline V gene are SNHLY and FYNNEI. In DNA, the CDR3 is TGTGCCAGCAAACTAATTACAGATACGCAGTATTTT. It translates to CASKLITDTQYF.

This chain joins TRBV10-3 and TRBJ1-2; no clear D gene. The length of the CDR3 is 16 residues. Germline CDR1 ENHRY, CDR2 SYGVKD. The V gene lost 3 bases and the J gene lost 0 bases, with 14 bases spanning the gap. CDR3 DNA sequence: TGTGCCATCAGTGACCCCGAACGGATAGCTAACTATGGCTACACCTTC. Amino acids: CAISDPERIANYGYTF.

This clonotype was seen more than once but under ten times. J is TRBJ2-7 and V is TRBV5-1; TRBD1 matches 8 bases. The CDR3 runs 15 residues. V lost 7 bases to trimming and J lost 2 bases; unmatched junction nucleotides: 11. The germline gives CDR1 SGHRS, CDR2 YFSETQ. The CDR3 nucleotides read TGCGCCAGCCGCTCCTCGGGACAGGTTCCCTACGAGCAGTACTTC. Amino acid sequence: CASRSSGQVPYEQYF.